Shown below are 27 T cell receptor beta chains from a single sample sequenced in a study of CD8 T cells in ankylosing spondylitis. In TCRdb, the 5' RACE reads were re-called with MiXCR into one record per CDR3 protein. The sample has about 200,000 distinct CDR3 sequences; roughly 24% are singletons. Sequencing was performed on blood, either unsorted or a sorted T cell fraction (not recorded which). These receptors originate from a male donor with ankylosing spondylitis or in good health (not recorded which).

The chain joins TRBV2 to TRBJ2-7, with D uncertain. Trimming left V 4 bases short and J 1 base short, with 8 bases between. CDR1 and CDR2 from the germline V gene are SNHLY and FYNNEI. The CDR3 runs 13 residues. The CDR3 DNA reads as TGTGCCAGCAGTGCGGCTAGATCCTACGAGCAGTACTTC. Protein sequence: CASSAARSYEQYF.

This clonotype was counted at least ten times. The chain carries TRBV6-1 and TRBJ1-6; D ambiguous. The V and J ends lost 7 bases and 7 bases respectively, with 14 bases between them. There are 14 residues in the CDR3. The germline CDR1 and CDR2 sequences are MNHNS and SASEGT. CDR3 loop: CASNPGRRNSPLHF. DNA for the CDR3: TGTGCCAGCAACCCCGGACGGCGGAATTCACCCCTCCACTTT.

This clonotype appeared a few times. The chain carries TRBV5-1 and TRBJ2-3; the D is unclear. Germline CDR1 reads SGHRS; CDR2 reads YFSETQ. The germline V and J ends were trimmed by 1 base and 1 base, with 13 bases remaining between them. CDR3 length: 16 residues. CDR3 sequence: CASSLSRSQRTDTQYF. CDR3 DNA sequence: TGCGCCAGCAGCTTGTCAAGATCCCAACGCACAGATACGCAGTATTTT.

CDR3 residues: CSALKTGNKETQYF. The CDR3 bases are TGCAGTGCTCTGAAGACAGGGAATAAAGAGACCCAGTACTTC. This chain uses TRBV20-1 with TRBJ2-5; TRBD1 aligns across 7 bases. The CDR3 length is 14 residues. Germline loops: CDR1 DFQATT, CDR2 SNEGSKA (reference sequence). V shed 5 bases and J 3 bases; nucleotides not matched to a gene: 9.

This clonotype was seen ten or more times. The chain employs TRBV20-1 and TRBJ2-1; 10 bases fit TRBD2. Per germline, CDR1 DFQATT and CDR2 SNEGSKA (reference sequence). V lost 6 bases to trimming and J lost 1 base; unmatched junction nucleotides: 3. CDR3 size: 14 residues. The CDR3 region is CSAKTSGSYNEQFF. The CDR3 coding sequence is TGCAGTGCAAAGACTAGCGGGTCCTACAATGAGCAGTTCTTC.

This clonotype was found once. This could be a read error, since a much larger clone is one nucleotide away. The genes are TRBV11-2 and TRBJ2-1; D might be TRBD2 (5 bases). CDR3 length: 15 amino acids. CDR1 and CDR2 (germline): SGHAT, FQNNGV. CDR3 protein: CASSLDGGAYSEQFF. Here the CDR3 DNA reads TGTGCCAGCAGCTTAGATGGAGGAGCCTACAGTGAGCAGTTCTTC. The whole variable domain, remainder taken from reference TRBV11-2 and TRBJ2-1, is EAGVAQSPRYKIIEKRQSVAFWCNPISGHATLYWYQQILGQGPKLLIQFQNNGVVDDSQLPKDRFSAERLKGVDSTLKIQPAKLEDSAVYLCASSLDGGAYSEQFFGPGTRLTVL.

The chain carries TRBV4-2 and TRBJ1-1; D is unclear. CDR3 length equals 13 residues. The V gene's germline CDR1 is LGHNA and CDR2 YNFKEQ. Between the trimmed V and J ends, which lost 3 bases and 8 bases, there was a span of 13 bases. In nucleotides, the CDR3 is TGTGCCAGCAGCCAGGCGTTGGATTCCGAAGCTTTCTTT. Protein: CASSQALDSEAFF.

V usage is TRBV24-1 and J usage is TRBJ2-7; D is unresolved. This CDR3 contains 15 residues. Trimming shortened V by 7 bases and J by 0 bases, and 15 bases separated the two germline ends. The germline CDR1 and CDR2 sequences are KGHDR and SFDVKD. The CDR3 reads CATSPGGLSSYEQYF. Written as DNA, the CDR3 is TGTGCCACCAGCCCAGGTGGCCTGAGCTCCTACGAGCAGTACTTC.

This clonotype was found many times. The chain uses TRBV7-2 and TRBJ2-7, with D perhaps matching TRBD2 (5 bases). Trimming took 6 bases from V and 0 from J, leaving 12 bases between them. The CDR3 consists of 14 residues. Germline CDR1 and CDR2: SGHTA and FQGNSA. CDR3 loop: CASRTDWGSYEQYF. The DNA for the CDR3 is TGTGCCAGCAGGACGGACTGGGGCTCCTACGAGCAGTACTTC.

This clonotype was seen repeatedly, ten times or more. V gene TRBV4-1 combines with J gene TRBJ2-7, with a weak D call TRBD2 (5 bases). V shed 0 bases and J shed 3 bases, with 6 bases lying between them. The CDR3 consists of 13 residues. The germline gives CDR1 MGHRA, CDR2 YSYEKL. In DNA form, the CDR3 reads TGCGCCAGCAGCCAAGAACGGGGCTACGAGCAGTACTTC. This gives the protein CASSQERGYEQYF.

The chain recombines TRBV29-1 with TRBJ1-1; D remains unclear. Per germline, CDR1 SQVTM and CDR2 ANQGSEA. The CDR3 runs 13 residues. Trimming stripped 4 bases from V and 4 bases from J, with 13 bases between. The CDR3 sequence is CSVVVTRGTEAFF. CDR3 DNA sequence: TGCAGCGTTGTGGTCACGCGGGGCACTGAAGCTTTCTTT.

This chain connects TRBV20-1 to TRBJ2-1, with TRBD2 matching 15 bases. CDR1 and CDR2 (germline): DFQATT, SNEGSKA (reference sequence). Trimming at V came to 0 bases and at J to 7 bases, leaving 1 base not matched to a gene. This CDR3 region has 15 residues. Here the CDR3 reads CSAREGTSGRNEQFF. CDR3 DNA: TGCAGTGCTAGAGAGGGGACTAGCGGGAGGAATGAGCAGTTCTTC.

This clonotype was seen only a few times. The rearrangement uses TRBV19 and TRBJ2-4, with a possible D match to TRBD1 (5 bases). Germline loops: CDR1 LNHDA, CDR2 SQIVND (reference sequence). Trimming pared 3 bases from V and 6 bases from J, leaving 12 bases between. The CDR3 sequence is 14 residues long. The CDR3 protein is CASSMGQSGNIQYF. CDR3 nucleotides: TGTGCCAGTAGTATGGGGCAGTCTGGAAACATTCAGTACTTC.

Many counts were recorded for this clonotype. V gene TRBV5-1 combines with J gene TRBJ2-7; TRBD2 agrees at 9 bases. The CDR3 runs 15 residues. Germline V gene sequence: CDR1 SGHRS, CDR2 YFSETQ. Losses at the gene ends were 3 bases for V and 6 bases for J; bases not matched to a gene: 10. CDR3 in amino acids: CASSSSSGASGEQYF. CDR3 nucleotide sequence: TGCGCCAGCAGCTCCTCTAGCGGGGCTTCTGGCGAGCAGTACTTC.

This clonotype has ten or more counts. V is TRBV6-1 and J is TRBJ2-7, with 9 bases that match TRBD1. Trimming took 7 bases from V and 2 from J; bases not matched to a gene: 9. CDR1 is MNHNS, CDR2 SASEGT, per germline. The length of the CDR3 is 15 residues. The CDR3 nucleotides are TGTGCCAGCACCCTAGGACAGGGGAAAGCCTACGAGCAGTACTTC. It specifies CASTLGQGKAYEQYF.

This clonotype was detected ten times or more. The chain is built from TRBV6-1 and TRBJ2-5; TRBD2 is a possible D gene (5 bases). Trimming took off 6 bases at V and 1 base at J, with 15 bases between the two ends. Germline CDR1 reads MNHNS; CDR2 reads SASEGT. The CDR3 covers 15 residues. The CDR3 bases are TGTGCCAGCAGAGGAATTCCGGGATTCCAAGAGACCCAGTACTTC. It translates to CASRGIPGFQETQYF.

V usage is TRBV10-3 and J usage is TRBJ2-2; D might be TRBD1 or TRBD2, each matching 5 bases. V dropped 10 bases and J dropped 0 bases, with 12 bases sitting between them. The CDR3 length is 14 residues. From germline, CDR1 is ENHRY and CDR2 SYGVKD. CDR3 nucleotide sequence: TGTGCCACTTTGGGGACCGCGAACACCGGGGAGCTGTTTTTT. It yields the protein CATLGTANTGELFF.

This clonotype was counted at least ten times. The rearrangement uses TRBV3-1 and TRBJ1-3; D gene uncertain. Trimming stripped 6 bases from V and 4 bases from J, with 10 bases between. The CDR3 is made up of 13 amino acids. CDR1 and CDR2 (germline): LGHDT, YNNKEL (reference sequence). The DNA of the CDR3 is TGTGCCAGCAGTCGTGACGAGGGAAACACCATATATTTT. This translates into CASSRDEGNTIYF. Drawing the rest from reference TRBV3-1 and TRBJ1-3, the complete variable domain is DTAVSQTPKYLVTQMGNDKSIKCEQNLGHDTMYWYKQDSKKFLKIMFSYNNKELIINETVPNRFSPKSPDKAHLNLHINSLELGDSAVYFCASSRDEGNTIYFGEGSWLTVV.

The gene calls are TRBV6-5 and TRBJ2-7; TRBD1 aligns across 7 bases. This CDR3 contains 15 residues. Germline CDR1 reads MNHEY; CDR2 reads SVGAGI. V lost 2 bases, J lost 0 bases, and 4 bases stayed unmatched. In DNA form, the CDR3 reads TGTGCCAGCAGTTACCGGACAGGAAACTCCTACGAGCAGTACTTC. This encodes CASSYRTGNSYEQYF.

In this sample, this clonotype turned up many times. V usage is TRBV4-1 and J usage is TRBJ1-4; 10 nucleotides align to TRBD1. The CDR3 covers 16 residues. In germline, CDR1 is MGHRA, CDR2 YSYEKL. J gave up 6 bases and V 4 bases, and 8 bases lay outside the gene matches. CDR3 bases: TGCGCCAGCAGCCTAGGACAGGGGGGAAGTTATGAAAAACTGTTTTTT. It encodes CASSLGQGGSYEKLFF.

This clonotype was found a few times. The J gene is TRBJ2-1, the V gene TRBV12-3 or TRBV12-4; D possibly corresponds to TRBD2 (6 bases). The V and J ends lost 5 bases and 2 bases respectively, with 13 bases between them. The length of the CDR3 is 15 residues. The CDR3 protein is CASSVSGAAYNEQFF. The DNA for the CDR3 is TGTGCCAGCAGTGTTAGCGGAGCAGCCTACAATGAGCAGTTCTTC.

J is TRBJ2-7 and V is TRBV20-1; possibly TRBD2 for D (5 bases). The V end was cut by 3 bases, the J end by 0 bases, with 12 bases between. Germline V gene data show CDR1 as DFQATT and CDR2 as SNEGSKA (reference sequence). The CDR3 is 14 amino acids. The CDR3 here is CSASGWRSSYEQYF. The DNA for the CDR3 is TGCAGTGCTAGCGGGTGGAGGAGCTCCTACGAGCAGTACTTC.

V and J are TRBV5-5 and TRBJ1-5; the match to TRBD1 covers 9 bases. The CDR3 loop spans 15 amino acids. With 3 bases clipped from V and 4 bases from J, the junction kept 5 bases outside the gene matches. Germline V gives CDR1 SGHKS, CDR2 YYEKEE (reference sequence). Here the CDR3 reads CASSSGQGLNQPQHF. For the CDR3, the DNA is TGTGCCAGCAGCTCGGGACAGGGCCTGAATCAGCCCCAGCATTTT.

The table lists this clonotype with a count of one. The chain uses TRBV10-3 and TRBJ2-5; 7 bases map to TRBD1. CDR3 length equals 13 residues. Trimming took 7 bases from V and 2 from J; bases not matched to a gene: 4. The germline V gene has CDR1 ENHRY and CDR2 SYGVKD. This chain's CDR3 is CAIKGTEQETQYF. The DNA for the CDR3 is TGTGCCATCAAAGGGACAGAGCAAGAGACCCAGTACTTC.

In its sample, this clonotype was seen many times. The chain uses TRBV28 and TRBJ2-4, with 8 bases identical to TRBD1. V was pared by 3 bases and J by 5 bases, with 6 bases of the junction left unmatched. CDR1 and CDR2 from the germline V gene are MDHEN and SYDVKM. The CDR3 runs 15 residues. For the CDR3, the DNA is TGTGCCAGCAGTTTGACAGGGGTCAACGAAAACATTCAGTACTTC. Its protein is CASSLTGVNENIQYF.

This clonotype was seen at least ten times. The rearrangement uses TRBV5-1 and TRBJ2-7; possible D gene TRBD1, 5 bases. Between the trimmed V and J ends, which lost 0 bases and 0 bases, there was a span of 10 bases. The germline V gene has CDR1 SGHRS and CDR2 YFSETQ. The CDR3 spans 15 residues. The CDR3 region has the DNA TGCGCCAGCAGCTTGGTCACAGGCAGCTCCTACGAGCAGTACTTC. This encodes CASSLVTGSSYEQYF. Full variable domain (rest looked up from reference TRBV5-1 and TRBJ2-7): KAGVTQTPRYLIKTRGQQVTLSCSPISGHRSVSWYQQTPGQGLQFLFEYFSETQRNKGNFPGRFSGRQFSNSRSEMNVSTLELGDSALYLCASSLVTGSSYEQYFGPGTRLTVT.

This clonotype was observed a handful of times. The chain links TRBV20-1 to TRBJ2-1, with unresolved D. This CDR3 has 13 amino acids. Germline CDR1 is DFQATT and CDR2 is SNEGSKA (reference sequence). V was trimmed by 7 bases and J by 4 bases, leaving 14 bases between them. The CDR3 spells CSVGRTQYNEQFF. Here the CDR3 DNA reads TGCAGTGTGGGTAGGACCCAATACAATGAGCAGTTCTTC.